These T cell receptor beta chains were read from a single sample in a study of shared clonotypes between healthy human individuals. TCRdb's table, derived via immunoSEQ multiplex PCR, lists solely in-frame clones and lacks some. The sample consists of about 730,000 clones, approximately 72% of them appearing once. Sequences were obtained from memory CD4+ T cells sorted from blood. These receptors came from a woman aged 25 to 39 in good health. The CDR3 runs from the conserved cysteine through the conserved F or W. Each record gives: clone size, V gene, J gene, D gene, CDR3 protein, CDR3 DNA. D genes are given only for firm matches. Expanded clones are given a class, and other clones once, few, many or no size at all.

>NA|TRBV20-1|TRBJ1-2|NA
CSAPRDNGYTF
TGCAGTGCCCCCCGGGACAATGGCTACACCTTC
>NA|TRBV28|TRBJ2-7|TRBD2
CAAKTSGSYEQYF
TGTGCCGCCAAGACTAGCGGGAGTTACGAGCAGTACTTC
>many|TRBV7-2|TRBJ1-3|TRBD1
CASSLSDRALRGNTIYF
TGTGCCAGCAGCTTATCGGACAGGGCCCTCCGTGGAAACACCATATATTTT
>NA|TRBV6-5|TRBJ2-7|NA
CASSRTNSYEQYF
TGTGCCAGCAGTAGGACTAACTCCTACGAGCAGTACTTC
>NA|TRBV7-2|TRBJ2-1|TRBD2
CASSLFRTSDNNEQFF
TGTGCCAGCAGCTTATTTAGGACTAGCGATAACAATGAGCAGTTCTTC
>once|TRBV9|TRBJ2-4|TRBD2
CASSVGTSGSPRGNIQYF
TGTGCCAGCAGCGTTGGGACTAGCGGGAGTCCCCGGGGAAACATTCAGTACTTC
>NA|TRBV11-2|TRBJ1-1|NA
CASSVLLNTEAFF
TGTGCCAGCAGCGTCTTGTTGAACACTGAAGCTTTCTTT
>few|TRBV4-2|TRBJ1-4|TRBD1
CASSQVGTGELDEKLFF
TGTGCCAGCAGCCAAGTCGGGACAGGGGAATTGGATGAAAAACTGTTTTTT
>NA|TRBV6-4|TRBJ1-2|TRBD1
CASRGDRGGYTF
TGTGCCAGCAGGGGGGACAGGGGCGGCTACACCTTC
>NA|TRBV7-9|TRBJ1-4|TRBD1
CASSSRTGFEKLFF
TGTGCCAGCAGCTCTAGGACAGGGTTTGAAAAACTGTTTTTT
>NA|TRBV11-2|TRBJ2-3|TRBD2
CASSQGLGGDTQYF
TGTGCCAGCAGCCAGGGACTAGGTGGAGATACGCAGTATTTT
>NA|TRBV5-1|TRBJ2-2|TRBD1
CASSQGGVGELFF
TGCGCCAGCAGCCAAGGGGGCGTCGGGGAGCTGTTTTTT
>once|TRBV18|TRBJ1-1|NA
CASSHGPNFVNTEAFF
TGTGCCAGCTCTCACGGCCCAAATTTTGTGAACACTGAAGCTTTCTTT
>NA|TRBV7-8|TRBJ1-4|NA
CASSLLGQINEKLFF
TGTGCCAGCAGCTTATTAGGACAAATTAATGAAAAACTGTTTTTT
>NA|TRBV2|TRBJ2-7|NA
CASRLSLGAGENEQYF
TGTGCCAGCAGGTTGTCTCTGGGGGCTGGGGAAAACGAGCAGTACTTC
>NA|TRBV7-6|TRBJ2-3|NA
CASGQSTDTQYF
TGTGCCAGCGGACAAAGCACAGATACGCAGTATTTT
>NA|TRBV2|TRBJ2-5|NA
CASSEGRDQETQYF
TGTGCCAGCAGTGAGGGGCGGGACCAAGAGACCCAGTACTTC
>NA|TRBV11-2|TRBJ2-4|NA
CASSPRNIQYF
TGTGCCAGCAGCCCCAGAAACATTCAGTACTTC
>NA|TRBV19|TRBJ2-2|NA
CASAVSRLFTGELFF
TGTGCCAGTGCCGTTAGCAGGCTCTTCACCGGGGAGCTGTTTTTT
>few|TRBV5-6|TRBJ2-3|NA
CASSLEFSDTQYF
TGTGCCAGCAGCTTAGAGTTTTCAGATACGCAGTATTTT
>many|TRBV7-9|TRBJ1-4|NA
CASSLHSTNEKLFF
TGTGCCAGCAGCTTACACTCAACTAATGAAAAACTGTTTTTT
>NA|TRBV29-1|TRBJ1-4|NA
CSVFHEKLFF
TGCAGCGTTTTCCATGAAAAACTGTTTTTT
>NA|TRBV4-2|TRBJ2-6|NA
CASSQVHGTGANVLTF
TGTGCCAGCAGCCAAGTGCACGGGACTGGGGCCAACGTCCTGACTTTC
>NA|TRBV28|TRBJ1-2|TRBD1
CASSSLTRGYGCTF
TGTGCCAGCAGCTCGCTAACCAGGGGGTATGGCTGCACCTTC
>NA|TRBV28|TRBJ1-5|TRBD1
CASSKFQGGTQHF
TGTGCCAGCAGTAAATTTCAGGGGGGAACGCAGCATTTT
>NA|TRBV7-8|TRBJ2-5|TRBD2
CASSLWTSGRAWETQYF
TGTGCCAGCAGCTTATGGACTAGCGGGAGGGCCTGGGAGACCCAGTACTTC
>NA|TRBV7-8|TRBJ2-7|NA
CASSLQNEQYF
TGTGCCAGCAGCTTACAAAACGAGCAGTACTTC
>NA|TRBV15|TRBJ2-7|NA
CATSRGGVPYEQYF
TGTGCCACCAGCAGAGGGGGGGTCCCCTACGAGCAGTACTTC
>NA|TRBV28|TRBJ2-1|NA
CASSSPQAPGAVRNEQFF
TGTGCCAGCAGTTCACCCCAAGCTCCGGGGGCGGTGCGCAATGAGCAGTTCTTC
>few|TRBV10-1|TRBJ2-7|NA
CASSNSYEQYF
TGCGCCAGCAGTAACTCCTACGAGCAGTACTTC
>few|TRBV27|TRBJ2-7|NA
CASSFNLAYEQYF
TGTGCCAGCAGTTTCAATTTAGCCTACGAGCAGTACTTC
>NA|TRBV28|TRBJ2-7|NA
CASTSGVREQYF
TGTGCCAGCACCTCAGGGGTTCGCGAGCAGTACTTC
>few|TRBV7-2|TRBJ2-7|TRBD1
CASSLGTGTYEQYF
TGTGCCAGCAGCTTAGGGACAGGAACCTACGAGCAGTACTTC
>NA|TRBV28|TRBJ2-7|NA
CASRHRSYEQYF
TGTGCCAGCAGACACCGTTCGTACGAGCAGTACTTC
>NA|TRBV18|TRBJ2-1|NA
CASSPLHISKAYNEQFF
TGTGCCAGCTCACCACTTCATATCAGCAAAGCCTACAATGAGCAGTTCTTC